Sequencing of this T cell receptor (beta chain) was carried out in a study of T cell repertoires in cytomegalovirus infection. At the level of the study: Matching HLA type, along with CMV infection, was indicated by public TCR beta signatures.

Comments on this clonotype: Antigen specificity is unknown.

Per germline, CDR1 SGHAT and CDR2 FQNNGV. The CDR3 loop spans 14 amino acids. V was pared by 4 bases and J by 8 bases, with 17 bases between. TCRdb processed the reads anew with MiXCR; each CDR3 protein has one entry. In the table there are roughly 310,000 distinct CDR3 sequences, roughly 28% of which are singletons. The chain joins TRBV11-2 to TRBJ1-2, with TRBD1 as a possible D gene (5 bases). This TCR derives from a human donor in good health (CMV status not recorded). Some clones in this sample may be carry-over from other donors' samples. The starting material was cultured PBMCs, obtained from culture after CMV antigen stimulation. CDR3 protein: CASSSYQGFGGYTF. In DNA, the CDR3 is TGTGCCAGCAGCTCATACCAGGGATTTGGGGGCTACACCTTC.